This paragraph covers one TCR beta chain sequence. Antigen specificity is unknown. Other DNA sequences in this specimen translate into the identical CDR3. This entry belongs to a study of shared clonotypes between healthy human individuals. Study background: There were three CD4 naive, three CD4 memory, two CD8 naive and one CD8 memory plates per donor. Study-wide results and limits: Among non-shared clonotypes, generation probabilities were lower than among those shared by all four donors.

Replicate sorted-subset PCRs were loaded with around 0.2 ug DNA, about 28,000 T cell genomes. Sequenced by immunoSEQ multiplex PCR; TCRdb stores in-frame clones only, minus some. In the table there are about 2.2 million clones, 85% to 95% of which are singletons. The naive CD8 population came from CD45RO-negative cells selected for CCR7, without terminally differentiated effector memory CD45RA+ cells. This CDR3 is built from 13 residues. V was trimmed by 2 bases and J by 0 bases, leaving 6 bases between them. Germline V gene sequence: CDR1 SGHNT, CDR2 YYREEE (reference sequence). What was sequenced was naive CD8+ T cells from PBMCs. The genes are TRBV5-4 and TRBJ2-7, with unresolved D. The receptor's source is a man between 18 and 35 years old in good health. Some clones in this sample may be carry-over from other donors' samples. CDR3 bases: TGTGCCAGCAGCTTCGGAAGCTCCTACGAGCAGTACTTC. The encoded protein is CASSFGSSYEQYF.